A single T cell receptor (beta chain) is shown here with its context. Its antigen remains unidentified. TCRdb's table, derived via immunoSEQ multiplex PCR, lists solely in-frame clones and lacks some. The data contain around 120,000 clones, more than 85% of them singletons. The data were obtained in a study of T cell responses to AZD1222 COVID-19 vaccine. Findings and caveats of the study: Donor demographics were predominantly white British with a female majority; clonal diversity may be underestimated. CD4 TCRs covered the whole spike, strongest at regions 160-218 and 743-854. Reports indicate that nearly half of spike-specific TCRs are directed at unmutated variant regions.

The CDR3 spans 12 residues. V shed 6 bases, J shed 8 bases, and the junction held 4 bases outside the gene matches. Germline loops: CDR1 MNHEY, CDR2 SVGAGI. The sequenced sample was peripheral blood, obtained on day 0 of AZD1222 vaccination. This sequence joins TRBV6-5 and TRBJ1-2; 9 nucleotides agree with TRBD1. This TCR came from an adult in good health. CDR3 sequence: CASRDRGSGYTF. CDR3 sequence (DNA): TGTGCCAGCAGGGACAGGGGCAGCGGCTACACCTTC.